One and the same sample provided the 21 T cell receptor beta chains below, sequenced in a study of patients and donors after allogeneic stem cell transplantation (TCRdb year 2020). Library generation was performed with RT-PCR. The sequencing machine was a NextSeq 550. The public reads were run again by TCRdb, first through fastp at Q25 and then through MiXCR, and only productive beta chains were kept. CDR3 protein sequences are deduplicated, and each keeps its most common genes and DNA. This sample lists roughly 960,000 distinct CDR3 sequences; approximately 19% were detected once. The ten largest clones capture roughly 6% of the sample. The sequenced sample consisted of blood, either unsorted or a sorted T cell fraction (not recorded which). The receptors were sampled from a human donor who was either an allogeneic HSCT recipient or a stem cell or donor lymphocyte infusion donor (not recorded which). It is not recorded whose cells these are; they may come from a transplant donor.

This clonotype was counted only a few times. J is TRBJ2-3 and V is TRBV4-2; 12 bases match TRBD2. V shed 3 bases, J shed 0 bases, and the junction held 10 bases outside the gene matches. The length of the CDR3 is 19 residues. The germline V gene has CDR1 LGHNA and CDR2 YNFKEQ. The CDR3 loop is CASSQSAGLAGPSTDTQYF. CDR3 coding DNA: TGTGCCAGCAGCCAGTCAGCAGGACTAGCGGGACCTAGCACAGATACGCAGTATTTT.

The chain combines TRBV30 with TRBJ1-2; no clear D gene. CDR1 and CDR2 (germline): GTSNPN, SVGIG (reference sequence). V lost 4 bases to trimming and J lost 2 bases, with 14 bases between them. The CDR3 spans 14 residues. The CDR3 region is CAWTQRAINYGYTF. The CDR3 coding sequence is TGTGCCTGGACCCAACGGGCTATCAACTATGGCTACACCTTC.

The chain combines TRBV12-3 or TRBV12-4 with TRBJ2-1, with 7 bases fitting TRBD2. CDR3 size: 10 residues. This chain's CDR3 is CRTRTNEQFF. In nucleotides, the CDR3 is TGTAGGACTAGAACCAATGAGCAGTTCTTC.

This clonotype occurred a few times. The chain combines TRBV11-2 with TRBJ2-1; D is unresolved. The CDR3 loop spans 16 amino acids. V was trimmed by 2 bases and J by 6 bases, leaving 17 bases between them. Per the germline V gene, CDR1 is SGHAT and CDR2 is FQNNGV. In nucleotides, the CDR3 is TGTGCCAGCAGCTTACTCTCGGGCCCTACCCTCAATGAGCAGTTCTTC. It yields the protein CASSLLSGPTLNEQFF.

The V call is TRBV6-5, the J call TRBJ1-1, with 7 nucleotides matching TRBD1. Unmatched junction bases numbered 11, after V lost 3 bases and J lost 1 base. CDR1 and CDR2 (germline): MNHEY, SVGAGI. This CDR3 is 17 amino acids long. The CDR3: CASSYYPRGGENTEAFF. DNA for the CDR3: TGTGCCAGCAGTTATTATCCCAGGGGGGGAGAGAACACTGAAGCTTTCTTT.

This clonotype showed up just a few times. The chain joins TRBV4-3 to TRBJ2-1; D gene uncertain. Germline CDR1 and CDR2: LGHNA and YSLEER. V was cut by 0 bases and J by 8 bases, with 8 bases left in between. The CDR3 has 13 residues. CDR3 in amino acids: CASSQEFIDEQFF. Written as DNA, the CDR3 is TGCGCCAGCAGCCAAGAATTTATAGATGAGCAGTTCTTC.

The chain joins TRBV5-1 to TRBJ1-2; D is perhaps TRBD1 (6 bases). The CDR3 sequence is 14 residues long. V was pared by 4 bases and J by 3 bases, with 13 bases between. Germline V CDR1 and CDR2: SGHRS, YFSETQ. The DNA for the CDR3 is TGCGCCAGCAGCCTTGCACCAGGGGACTATGGCTACACCTTC. It yields the protein CASSLAPGDYGYTF.

This clonotype was found a few times. The genes are TRBV12-5 and TRBJ2-7, with 12 bases matching TRBD2. V was clipped by 1 base and J by 6 bases; unmatched bases: 13. Germline lookup yields CDR1 LGHNT and CDR2 FRNRAP. The CDR3 consists of 18 residues. CDR3 sequence: CASGLGASTSGGFGEQYF. For the CDR3, the DNA is TGTGCTAGTGGTTTGGGAGCCTCGACTAGCGGGGGTTTTGGCGAGCAGTACTTC. The complete variable domain, with remaining parts taken from reference TRBV12-5 and TRBJ2-7, reads DARVTQTPRHKVTEMGQEVTMRCQPILGHNTVFWYRQTMMQGLELLAYFRNRAPLDDSGMPKDRFSAEMPDATLATLKIQPSEPRDSAVYFCASGLGASTSGGFGEQYFGPGTRLTVT.

The chain carries TRBV9 and TRBJ1-1; 10 positions agree with TRBD1. V gave up 0 bases and J gave up 5 bases; unmatched junction bases: 10. Germline assignment: CDR1 SGDLS and CDR2 YYNGEE. There are 17 residues in the CDR3. The CDR3 region is CASSVASGQGPETEAFF. The DNA for the CDR3 is TGTGCCAGCAGCGTAGCATCGGGACAGGGGCCGGAGACTGAAGCTTTCTTT.

Only a few counts were recorded for this clonotype. The gene calls are TRBV5-1 and TRBJ2-3, with D possibly being TRBD1 or TRBD2 (7 bases each). This CDR3 is 16 amino acids long. V lost 4 bases and J lost 6, with 21 bases in between. Germline V gene data show CDR1 as SGHRS and CDR2 as YFSETQ. The CDR3: CASSTQGGDRRDTQYF. The CDR3 DNA reads as TGCGCCAGCAGCACCCAGGGGGGGGACCGGCGGGATACGCAGTATTTT.

This clonotype was seen ten or more times. J is TRBJ1-5 and V is TRBV6-5; no reliable D call. This CDR3 spans 15 amino acids. Germline V CDR1 and CDR2: MNHEY, SVGAGI. Between the trimmed V and J ends, which lost 0 bases and 6 bases, there was a span of 12 bases. The CDR3 DNA is TGTGCCAGCAGTTACTCAGAGCTCAACGGTCAGCCCCAGCATTTT. Its protein is CASSYSELNGQPQHF.

The chain has TRBV7-9 and TRBJ2-5; 13 positions match TRBD2. The V gene end was trimmed by 5 bases and the J gene end by 4 bases; junction bases not matched to a gene: 4. The CDR3 has 15 amino acids. CDR1 is SEHNR, CDR2 FQNEAQ, per germline (reference sequence). DNA of the CDR3: TGTGCCAGCAGCCCAGGGACTAGCGGGATAGAGACCCAGTACTTC. Residues: CASSPGTSGIETQYF.

This chain joins TRBV7-3 and TRBJ1-5; D might be TRBD1 (5 bases). The CDR3 covers 16 residues. The V end lost 3 bases, the J end lost 3 bases, and 15 bases lay between the germline ends. CDR1 SGHTA and CDR2 FQGTGA come from the germline V gene. CDR3: CASSLVGDGNNQPQHF. The CDR3 nucleotides read TGTGCCAGCAGCTTGGTGGGGGACGGAAACAATCAGCCCCAGCATTTT. Looking up the rest from reference TRBV7-3 and TRBJ1-5 gives the full variable domain: GAGVSQTPSNKVTEKGKYVELRCDPISGHTALYWYRQSLGQGPEFLIYFQGTGAADDSGLPNDRFFAVRPEGSVSTLKIQRTERGDSAVYLCASSLVGDGNNQPQHFGDGTRLSIL.

The chain couples TRBV5-6 to TRBJ2-1; the D gene could be TRBD1 or TRBD2 (6 bases each). Trimming shortened V by 4 bases and J by 8 bases, and 13 bases separated the two germline ends. There are 13 residues in the CDR3. Germline values: CDR1 SGHDT, CDR2 YYEEEE. Here the CDR3 reads CASSRGPGDEQFF. The CDR3 DNA reads as TGTGCCAGCAGCCGGGGGCCTGGAGATGAGCAGTTCTTC.

There are a few counts of this clonotype. The chain recombines TRBV2 with TRBJ1-1; 8 nucleotides match TRBD1. The CDR3 is 16 residues long. V shed 6 bases, J shed 1 base, and the junction held 10 bases outside the gene matches. Germline assignment: CDR1 SNHLY and CDR2 FYNNEI. CDR3 residues: CASRFIETGENTEAFF. The CDR3 DNA reads as TGTGCCAGCAGGTTTATTGAGACAGGGGAGAACACTGAAGCTTTCTTT. Complete variable domain (other parts from reference TRBV2 and TRBJ1-1): EPEVTQTPSHQVTQMGQEVILRCVPISNHLYFYWYRQILGQKVEFLVSFYNNEISEKSEIFDDQFSVERPDGSNFTLKIRSTKLEDSAMYFCASRFIETGENTEAFFGQGTRLTVV.

The V and J genes are TRBV20-1 and TRBJ1-1; possibly TRBD1 for D (6 bases). Germline-derived CDR1 and CDR2 are DFQATT and SNEGSKA (reference sequence). Trimming pared 0 bases from V and 7 bases from J, leaving 18 bases between. The CDR3 contains 15 residues. The CDR3 loop is CSARDRVGQVIEAFF. CDR3 in DNA: TGCAGTGCTAGAGATCGGGTGGGACAAGTCATTGAAGCTTTCTTT.

This clonotype was seen more than once but under ten times. The chain has TRBV10-3 and TRBJ1-1; D possibly corresponds to TRBD1 (5 bases). The CDR3 contains 14 residues. The germline V gene has CDR1 ENHRY and CDR2 SYGVKD. V lost 6 bases and J 5 bases, leaving 16 bases between the germline ends. CDR3 DNA sequence: TGTGCCATCAGGCCGGGACTCGAGAGGACTGAAGCTTTCTTT. Amino acid sequence: CAIRPGLERTEAFF.

V is TRBV11-3 and J is TRBJ2-1; 13 nucleotides agree with TRBD2. The V gene's germline CDR1 is SGHNT and CDR2 YENEEA. The V and J ends lost 5 bases and 9 bases, in that order; junction bases with no gene match: 7. CDR3 size: 15 residues. The CDR3 nucleotides read TGTGCCAGCAGCCCCCGGACTAGCGGGGGACTTGAGCAGTTCTTC. Protein product: CASSPRTSGGLEQFF.

J is TRBJ1-2 and V is TRBV3-1, with 7 nucleotides matching TRBD1. Germline V lookup: CDR1 LGHDT, CDR2 YNNKEL (reference sequence). V lost 5 bases to trimming and J lost 2 bases; unmatched junction nucleotides: 11. The CDR3 sequence is 16 residues long. The CDR3 coding sequence is TGTGCCAGCAGCTATTCCGACAGGGAGCAGAACTATGGCTACACCTTC. It codes for CASSYSDREQNYGYTF. The whole variable domain, remainder taken from reference TRBV3-1 and TRBJ1-2, is DTAVSQTPKYLVTQMGNDKSIKCEQNLGHDTMYWYKQDSKKFLKIMFSYNNKELIINETVPNRFSPKSPDKAHLNLHINSLELGDSAVYFCASSYSDREQNYGYTFGSGTRLTVV.

This chain joins TRBV6-1 and TRBJ1-2; D not resolved. The V end was cut by 6 bases, the J end by 2 bases, with 19 bases between. The CDR3 has 16 amino acids. The V gene's germline CDR1 is MNHNS and CDR2 SASEGT. The CDR3 protein is CASSDPHYAANYGYTF. CDR3 coding DNA: TGTGCCAGCAGCGATCCCCATTACGCGGCGAACTATGGCTACACCTTC.

The chain combines TRBV20-1 with TRBJ1-2, with D possibly matching TRBD1 (5 bases). Germline V gives CDR1 DFQATT, CDR2 SNEGSKA (reference sequence). V was shortened by 3 bases and J by 8 bases, with 13 bases between the two germline ends. The CDR3 loop spans 12 amino acids. CDR3 bases: TGCAGTGCTAGTCTCCAGGGCAGCGGCTACACCTTC. Its translation: CSASLQGSGYTF.